This T cell receptor (beta chain) was identified during a study of CD8+ T cells in alopecia areata. The overall study: Recipient mice, approximately 7-11-week-old female C3H/HeJ animals, received skin from approximately 6-13-month-old C3H/HeJ graft donors with spontaneous alopecia.

Turning to this clone: What it binds is not known. Genes here carry mouse names. The read ends 4 residues early relative to the CDR3; the germline J gene fills the gap.

Study-wide results and caveats: TCR sharing was clearer in mice than between patients, perhaps partly owing to patient HLA diversity.

RNA extraction and reverse transcription yielded cDNA as sequencing template. Repertoires were generated with immunoSEQ multiplex PCR, while TCRdb's copy carries only in-frame clones and drops some. The data list about 110,000 clones, none observed once; around 19% falls to the top ten. CDR3 length equals 13 residues. Germline V gene lookup returns CDR1 FNHDT and CDR2 SITEND (reference sequence). Trimming left V 4 bases short and J 0 bases short, with 8 bases between. This rearrangement joins TRBV19 to TRBJ2-7, with D possibly TRBD1 on 6 matching bases. The sequenced sample consisted of lesional skin. This TCR was recovered from a C3H/HeJ mouse with alopecia areata. Strain haplotype (MHC): H2-k. The CDR3 DNA, read in part, is TGTGCCAGCAGTTCACAGGGCTCCTAT. Translated, it gives CASSSQGSY. The complete CDR3 reads CASSSQGSYEQYF.